Included here is one T cell receptor beta chain sequence, with context. Its cognate antigen is unknown. The CDR3 covers 15 residues. The V end was cut by 7 bases, the J end by 4 bases, with 18 bases between. From germline, CDR1 is MNHNS and CDR2 SASEGT. These data are taken from a study of cytomegalovirus exposure and HLA in healthy donors. In the study overall: Samples from HLA-typed donors yielded approximately 88 million unique TCRs in an early data release. Study-level points and caveats: Later analysis showed most CMV-associated TCR beta chains appearing HLA-restricted. Of the V segments, some could not be distinguished, including TRBV6-2 and TRBV6-3, and were excluded.

Amplification used 60 Vbeta primers and 13 Jbeta primers. Clones were read by immunoSEQ multiplex PCR, and TCRdb kept only the in-frame ones, dropping some. There are more than 95,000 clones in the sample; 83% occur only once, and about 19% lies in the top ten. Material: PBMCs. The chain carries TRBV6-1 and TRBJ2-3; possibly TRBD1 for D (7 bases). The source of this sequence is a man between 18 and 29 years old in good health and CMV-seropositive. In nucleotides, the CDR3 is TGTGCCAGCACCGAGAGGGCAGGGGGGCCAGATACGCAGTATTTT. Translation gives CASTERAGGPDTQYF.